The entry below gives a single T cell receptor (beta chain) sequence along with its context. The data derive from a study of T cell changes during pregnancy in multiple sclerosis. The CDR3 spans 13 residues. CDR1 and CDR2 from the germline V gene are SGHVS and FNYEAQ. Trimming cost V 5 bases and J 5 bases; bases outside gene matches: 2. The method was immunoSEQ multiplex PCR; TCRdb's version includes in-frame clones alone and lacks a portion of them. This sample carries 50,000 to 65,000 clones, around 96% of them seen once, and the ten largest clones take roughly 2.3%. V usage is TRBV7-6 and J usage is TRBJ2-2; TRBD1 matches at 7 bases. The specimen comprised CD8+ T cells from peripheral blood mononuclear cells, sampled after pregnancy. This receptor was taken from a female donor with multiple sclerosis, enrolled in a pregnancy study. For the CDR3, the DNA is TGTGCCAGCAGCAGACAGGGAACCGGGGAGCTGTTTTTT. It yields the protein CASSRQGTGELFF.